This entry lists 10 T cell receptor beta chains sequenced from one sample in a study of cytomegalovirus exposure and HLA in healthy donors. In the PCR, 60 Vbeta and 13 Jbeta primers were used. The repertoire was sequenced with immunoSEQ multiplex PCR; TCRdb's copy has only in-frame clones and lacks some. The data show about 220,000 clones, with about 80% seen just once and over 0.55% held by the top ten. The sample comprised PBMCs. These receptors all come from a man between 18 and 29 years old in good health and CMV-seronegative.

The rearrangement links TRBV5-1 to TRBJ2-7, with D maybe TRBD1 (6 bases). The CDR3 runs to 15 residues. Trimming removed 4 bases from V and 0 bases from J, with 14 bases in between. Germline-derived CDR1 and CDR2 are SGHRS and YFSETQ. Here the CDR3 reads CASSTGQTSSYEQYF. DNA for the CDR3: TGCGCCAGCAGCACTGGACAGACGAGCTCCTACGAGCAGTACTTC.

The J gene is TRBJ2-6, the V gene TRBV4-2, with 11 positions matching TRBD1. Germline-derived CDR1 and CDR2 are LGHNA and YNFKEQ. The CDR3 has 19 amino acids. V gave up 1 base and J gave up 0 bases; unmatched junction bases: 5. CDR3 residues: CASSQVLGQGVSGANVLTF. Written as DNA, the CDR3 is TGTGCCAGCAGCCAAGTGTTGGGACAGGGGGTCTCTGGGGCCAACGTCCTGACTTTC.

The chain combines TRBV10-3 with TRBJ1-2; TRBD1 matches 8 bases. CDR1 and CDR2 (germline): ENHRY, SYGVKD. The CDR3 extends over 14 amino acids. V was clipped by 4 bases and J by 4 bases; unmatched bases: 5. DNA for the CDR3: TGTGCCATCAGTGTACAGGGGGTGGGCTATGGCTACACCTTC. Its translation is CAISVQGVGYGYTF.

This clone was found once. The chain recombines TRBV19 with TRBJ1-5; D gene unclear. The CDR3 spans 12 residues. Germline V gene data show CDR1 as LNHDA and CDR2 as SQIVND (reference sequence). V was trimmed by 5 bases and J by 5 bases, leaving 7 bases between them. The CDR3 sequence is CASSENYQPQHF. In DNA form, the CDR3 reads TGTGCCAGTAGTGAGAACTATCAGCCCCAGCATTTT. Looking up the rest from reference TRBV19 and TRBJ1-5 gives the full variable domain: DGGITQSPKYLFRKEGQNVTLSCEQNLNHDAMYWYRQDPGQGLRLIYYSQIVNDFQKGDIAEGYSVSREKKESFPLTVTSAQKNPTAFYLCASSENYQPQHFGDGTRLSIL.

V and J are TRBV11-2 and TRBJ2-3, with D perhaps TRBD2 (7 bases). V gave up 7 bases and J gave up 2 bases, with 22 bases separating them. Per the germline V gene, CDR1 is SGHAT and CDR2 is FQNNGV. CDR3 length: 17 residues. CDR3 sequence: CASNSGGGSAFTDTQYF. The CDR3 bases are TGTGCCAGCAACTCTGGGGGCGGGAGCGCCTTCACAGATACGCAGTATTTT.

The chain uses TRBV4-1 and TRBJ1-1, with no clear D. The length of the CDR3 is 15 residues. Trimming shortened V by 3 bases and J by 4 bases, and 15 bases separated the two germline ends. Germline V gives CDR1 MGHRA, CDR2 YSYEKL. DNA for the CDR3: TGCGCCAGCAGCCATTCGGCCACGGCGGCCACTGAAGCTTTCTTT. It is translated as CASSHSATAATEAFF.

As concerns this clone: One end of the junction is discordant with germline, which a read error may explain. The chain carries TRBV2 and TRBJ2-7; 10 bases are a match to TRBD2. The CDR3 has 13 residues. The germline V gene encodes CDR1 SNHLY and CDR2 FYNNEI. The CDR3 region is CASSEAHQREGHF. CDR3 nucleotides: TGTGCCAGCAGTGAAGCCCACCAGCGGGAGGGCCACTTC.

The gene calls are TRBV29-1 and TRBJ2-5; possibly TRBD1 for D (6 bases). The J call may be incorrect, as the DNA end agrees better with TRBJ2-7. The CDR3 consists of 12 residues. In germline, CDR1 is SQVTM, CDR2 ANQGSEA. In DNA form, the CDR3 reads TGCAGCGTTCAGGGGCAAAGTTACGAGCAGTACTTC. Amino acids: CSVQGQSYEQYF.

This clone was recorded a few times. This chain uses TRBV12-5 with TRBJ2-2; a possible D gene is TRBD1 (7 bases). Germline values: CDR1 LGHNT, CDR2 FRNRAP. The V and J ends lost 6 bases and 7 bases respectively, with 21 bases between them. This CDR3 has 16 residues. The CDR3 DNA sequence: TGTGCTAGTGGGGAAAGCAGGGGGGCGCGAGACGGGGAGCTGTTTTTT. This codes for CASGESRGARDGELFF.

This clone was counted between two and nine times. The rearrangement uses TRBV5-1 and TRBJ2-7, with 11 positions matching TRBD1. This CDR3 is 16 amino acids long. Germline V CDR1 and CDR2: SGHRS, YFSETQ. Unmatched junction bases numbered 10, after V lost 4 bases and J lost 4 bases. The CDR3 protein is CASSINPGQGEYEQYF. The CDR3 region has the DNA TGCGCCAGCAGCATTAATCCGGGACAGGGGGAATACGAGCAGTACTTC.